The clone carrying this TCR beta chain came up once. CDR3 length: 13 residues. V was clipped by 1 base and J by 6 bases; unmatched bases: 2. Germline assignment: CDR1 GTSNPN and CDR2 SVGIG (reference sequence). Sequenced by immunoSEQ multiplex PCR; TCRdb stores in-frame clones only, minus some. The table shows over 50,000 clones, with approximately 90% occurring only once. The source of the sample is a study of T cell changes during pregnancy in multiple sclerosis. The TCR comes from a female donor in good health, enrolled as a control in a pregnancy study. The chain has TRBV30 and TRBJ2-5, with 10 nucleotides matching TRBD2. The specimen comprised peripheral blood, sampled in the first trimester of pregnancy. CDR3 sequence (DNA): TGTGCCTGGAGTGGGGGACTAGCGAAGACCCAGTACTTC. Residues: CAWSGGLAKTQYF.